This T cell receptor beta chain was identified during a study of PD-1 blockade in classical Hodgkin lymphoma. Study conclusions and caveats: Nivolumab starters within 1 year of ASCT were excluded.

Per germline, CDR1 SGHVS and CDR2 FQNEAQ. V lost 5 bases, J lost 8 bases, and 8 bases stayed unmatched. There are 13 residues in the CDR3. Every patient experienced relapse after autologous stem cell transplantation, and brentuximab vedotin exposure varied. As to this clone: Its antigen is undetermined.

Sequenced by immunoSEQ multiplex PCR; TCRdb stores in-frame clones only, minus some. The sample lists about 23,000 clones; roughly 80% were seen once. The sequenced sample was peripheral blood mononuclear cells (PBMCs), obtained before the second cycle of nivolumab. This TCR came from a human donor with classical Hodgkin lymphoma. The genes are TRBV7-8 and TRBJ1-2; 7 bases fit TRBD1. The CDR3 region is CASSRGPGGGYTF. As DNA, the CDR3 is TGTGCCAGCAGCCGCGGTCCAGGGGGAGGCTACACCTTC.